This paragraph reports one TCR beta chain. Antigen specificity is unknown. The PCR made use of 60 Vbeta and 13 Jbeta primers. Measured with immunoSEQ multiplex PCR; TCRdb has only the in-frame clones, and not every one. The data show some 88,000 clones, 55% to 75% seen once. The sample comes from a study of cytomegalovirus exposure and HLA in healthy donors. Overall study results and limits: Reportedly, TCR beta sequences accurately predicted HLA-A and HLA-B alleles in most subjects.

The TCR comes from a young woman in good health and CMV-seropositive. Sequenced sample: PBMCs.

The CDR3 loop is CASSVGTAGTDTQYF. Here the CDR3 DNA reads TGTGCCAGCAGCGTAGGGACGGCGGGGACAGATACGCAGTATTTT. The genes are TRBV9 and TRBJ2-3; D is perhaps TRBD2 (6 bases). This CDR3 has 15 residues. Germline V gene sequence: CDR1 SGDLS, CDR2 YYNGEE. Trimming left V 0 bases short and J 3 bases short, with 11 bases between.